This TCR beta chain emerged from a study of blood T cell repertoires in COVID-19. Study overall: T cells, B-cell-depleted T cells, or PBMCs supplied cDNA or gDNA.

Original data processing: From reference gene primer amplification, estimates of nucleated cell counts were derived. Data came from immunoSEQ multiplex PCR; TCRdb stores just in-frame clones and leaves some out. For V, J and clone size, that table is used; D and trimming come from the DNA. The sample consists of 150,000 or so clones, about 85% of them appearing once. Germline CDR1 SGHTA, CDR2 FQGTGA. This CDR3 region has 18 residues. The trim removed 5 bases at V and 5 bases at J, leaving 14 bases unmatched. The rearrangement uses TRBV7-3 and TRBJ2-3; the match to TRBD1 covers 12 bases. The source of this sequence is a man aged 60 to 75 with COVID-19, enrolled during active disease. Material for sequencing was peripheral blood. CDR3 nucleotide sequence: TGTGCCAGCAGCCGAAGGGGGACAGGGGGCGGAATAAGAGATACGCAGTATTTT. Translation: CASSRRGTGGGIRDTQYF.